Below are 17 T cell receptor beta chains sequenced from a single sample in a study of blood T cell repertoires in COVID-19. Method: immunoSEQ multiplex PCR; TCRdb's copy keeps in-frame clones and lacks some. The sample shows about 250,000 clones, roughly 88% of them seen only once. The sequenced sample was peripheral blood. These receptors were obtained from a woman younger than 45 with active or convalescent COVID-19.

The DNA of the CDR3 is TGTGCCAGCAGTTACGTCTGGGGCGGTACTGAAGCTTTCTTT. It encodes CASSYVWGGTEAFF. The chain couples TRBV6-5 to TRBJ1-1; maybe TRBD1 (5 bases). Trimming left V 2 bases short and J 5 bases short, with 12 bases between. This CDR3 region has 14 residues. Germline V gene data show CDR1 as MNHEY and CDR2 as SVGAGI.

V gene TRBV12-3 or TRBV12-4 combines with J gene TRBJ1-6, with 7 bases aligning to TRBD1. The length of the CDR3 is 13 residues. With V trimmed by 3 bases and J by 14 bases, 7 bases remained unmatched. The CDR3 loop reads CASSFGTAETLHF. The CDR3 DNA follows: TGTGCCAGCAGTTTCGGGACAGCCGAGACCCTCCACTTT.

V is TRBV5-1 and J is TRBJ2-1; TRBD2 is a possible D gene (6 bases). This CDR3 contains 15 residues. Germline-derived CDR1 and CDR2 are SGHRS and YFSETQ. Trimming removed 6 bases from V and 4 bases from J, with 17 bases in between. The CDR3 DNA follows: TGCGCCAGCACCTTAGGGAGCGGGCTTTACAATGAGCAGTTCTTC. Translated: CASTLGSGLYNEQFF.

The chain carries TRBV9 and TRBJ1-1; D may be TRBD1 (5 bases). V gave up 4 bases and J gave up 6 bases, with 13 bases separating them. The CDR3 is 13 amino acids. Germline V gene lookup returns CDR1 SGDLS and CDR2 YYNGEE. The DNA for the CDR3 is TGTGCCAGCAGCCCTCAGGGAAACGCTGAAGCTTTCTTT. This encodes CASSPQGNAEAFF.

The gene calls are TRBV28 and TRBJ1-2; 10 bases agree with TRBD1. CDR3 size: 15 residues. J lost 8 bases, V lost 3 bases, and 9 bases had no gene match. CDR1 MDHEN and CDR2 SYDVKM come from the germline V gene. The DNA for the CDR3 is TGTGCCAGCAGTTTGGGGGACAGGGGCCTAAGGGGCTACACCTTC. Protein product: CASSLGDRGLRGYTF.

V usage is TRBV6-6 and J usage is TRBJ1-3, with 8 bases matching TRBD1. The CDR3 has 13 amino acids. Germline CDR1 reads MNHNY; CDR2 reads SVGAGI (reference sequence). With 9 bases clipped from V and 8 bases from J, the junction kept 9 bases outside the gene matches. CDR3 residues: CASTGGTVDTIYF. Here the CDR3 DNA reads TGTGCCAGTACAGGGGGGACGGTGGACACCATATATTTT.

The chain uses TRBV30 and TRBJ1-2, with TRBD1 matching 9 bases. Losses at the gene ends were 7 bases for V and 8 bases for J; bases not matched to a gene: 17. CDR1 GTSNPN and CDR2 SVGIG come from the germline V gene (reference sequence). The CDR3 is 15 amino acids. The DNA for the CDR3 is TGTGCCTTGAAGGACAGGGGAATTACCGTAAGCGGCTACACCTTC. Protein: CALKDRGITVSGYTF.

The CDR3 DNA sequence: TGTGCCAGTGGTTGGCAGGGGGCCGGGGAGCAGTACTTC. This codes for CASGWQGAGEQYF. This sequence joins TRBV19 and TRBJ2-7; 8 bases map to TRBD1. CDR3 length equals 13 residues. J was trimmed by 7 bases and V by 8 bases; bases with no gene match: 10. Germline CDR1 and CDR2: LNHDA and SQIVND (reference sequence).

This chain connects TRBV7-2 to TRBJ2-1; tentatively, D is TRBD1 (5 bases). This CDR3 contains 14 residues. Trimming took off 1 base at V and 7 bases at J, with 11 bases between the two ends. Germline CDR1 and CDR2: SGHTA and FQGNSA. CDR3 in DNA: TGTGCCAGCAGCTTAGGGGGCGGCGCGAATGAGCAGTTCTTC. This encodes CASSLGGGANEQFF.

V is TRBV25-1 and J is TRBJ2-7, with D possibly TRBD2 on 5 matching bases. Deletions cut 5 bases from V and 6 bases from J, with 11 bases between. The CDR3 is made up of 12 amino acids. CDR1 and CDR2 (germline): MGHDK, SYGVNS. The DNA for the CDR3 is TGTGCCAGCAGTTTGTACGCGGGCGAGCAGTACTTC. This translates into CASSLYAGEQYF.

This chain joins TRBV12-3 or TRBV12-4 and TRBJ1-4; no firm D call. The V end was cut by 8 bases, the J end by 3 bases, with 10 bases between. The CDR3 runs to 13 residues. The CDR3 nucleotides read TGTGCCAGCTCTAGGAAATCTAATGAAAAACTGTTTTTT. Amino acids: CASSRKSNEKLFF.

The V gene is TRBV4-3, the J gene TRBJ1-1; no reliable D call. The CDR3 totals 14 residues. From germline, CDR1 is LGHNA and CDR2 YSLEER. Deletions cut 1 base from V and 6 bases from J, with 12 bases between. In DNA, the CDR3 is TGCGCCAGCAGCCAAGGACGGGGTTCCGCTGAAGCTTTCTTT. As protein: CASSQGRGSAEAFF.

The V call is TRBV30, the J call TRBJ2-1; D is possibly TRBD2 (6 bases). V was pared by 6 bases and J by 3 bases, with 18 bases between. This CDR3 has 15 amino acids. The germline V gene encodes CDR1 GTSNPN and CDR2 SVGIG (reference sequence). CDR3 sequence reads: CACPLNGGVYNEQFF. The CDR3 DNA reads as TGTGCCTGCCCCTTAAACGGCGGGGTCTACAATGAGCAGTTCTTC.

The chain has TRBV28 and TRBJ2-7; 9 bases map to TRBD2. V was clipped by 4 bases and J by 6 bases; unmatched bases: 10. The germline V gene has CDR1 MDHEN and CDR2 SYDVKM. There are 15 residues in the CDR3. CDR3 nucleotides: TGTGCCAGCAGTTCTAATAGCGGGGGCCCCGGCGAGCAGTACTTC. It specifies CASSSNSGGPGEQYF.

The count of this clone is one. CDR3 loop: CASSLASGQGNTEAFF. In DNA form, the CDR3 reads TGCGCCAGCAGCTTGGCGTCGGGACAGGGGAACACTGAAGCTTTCTTT. The chain couples TRBV5-1 to TRBJ1-1, with 9 bases matching TRBD1. V gave up 0 bases and J gave up 1 base; unmatched junction bases: 4. CDR1 is SGHRS, CDR2 YFSETQ, per germline. This CDR3 spans 16 amino acids.

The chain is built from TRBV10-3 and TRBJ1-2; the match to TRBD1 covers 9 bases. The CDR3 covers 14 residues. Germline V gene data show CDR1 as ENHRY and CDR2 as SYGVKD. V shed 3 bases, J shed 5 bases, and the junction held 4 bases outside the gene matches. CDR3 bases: TGTGCCATCAGTGACTCCGGGACAGGGTATGGCTACACCTTC. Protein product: CAISDSGTGYGYTF.

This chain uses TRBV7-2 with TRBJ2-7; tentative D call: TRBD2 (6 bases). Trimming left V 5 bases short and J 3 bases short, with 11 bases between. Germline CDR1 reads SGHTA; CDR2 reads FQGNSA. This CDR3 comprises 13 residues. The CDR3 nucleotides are TGTGCCAGCAGCCAGGGAGGAGGCTACGAGCAGTACTTC. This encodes CASSQGGGYEQYF.